Each of the 14 T cell receptor beta chains below was sequenced from the same sample in a study of T cell responses to AZD1222 COVID-19 vaccine. Only in-frame clones appear in the TCRdb table, and some are missing; sequencing was by immunoSEQ multiplex PCR. The table shows some 140,000 clones, with about 92% occurring only once. The sample here was peripheral blood, taken on day 0 of AZD1222 vaccination. These receptors were taken from an adult in good health.

The chain carries TRBV29-1 and TRBJ1-2; 9 bases fit TRBD1. Germline CDR1 reads SQVTM; CDR2 reads ANQGSEA. V was clipped by 7 bases and J by 6 bases; unmatched bases: 6. CDR3 length: 12 amino acids. CDR3 in DNA: TGCAGCGCGGGACAGGGTGGGGATGGCTACACCTTC. Protein product: CSAGQGGDGYTF.

The gene calls are TRBV30 and TRBJ1-2; D ambiguous. The CDR3 length is 12 residues. With 3 bases removed from V and 4 bases from J, the gap between germline ends came to 9 bases. Germline loops: CDR1 GTSNPN, CDR2 SVGIG (reference sequence). CDR3 loop: CAWRVPPYGYTF. Here the CDR3 DNA reads TGTGCCTGGAGAGTCCCTCCCTATGGCTACACCTTC.

The gene calls are TRBV3-1 (or the pseudogene TRBV3-2) and TRBJ2-3, with D possibly matching TRBD2 (5 bases). V was clipped by 0 bases and J by 5 bases, with 12 bases between them. The length of the CDR3 is 15 residues. Germline CDR1 is LGHDT and CDR2 is YNNKEL (reference sequence). The CDR3 loop is CASSQDLQRGDTQYF. CDR3 in DNA: TGTGCCAGCAGCCAAGATCTACAACGGGGAGATACGCAGTATTTT.

The chain's CDR3 is CASSLADLREKLFF. CDR3 DNA: TGTGCCAGCAGCTTAGCAGACCTTCGGGAAAAACTGTTTTTT. The J gene is TRBJ1-4, the V gene TRBV11-2; D unclear. Germline CDR1 reads SGHAT; CDR2 reads FQNNGV. V lost 1 base, J lost 8 bases, and 11 bases lay in between. This CDR3 is 14 amino acids long.

The chain uses TRBV19 and TRBJ2-5; possible D gene TRBD2, 5 bases. Germline lookup yields CDR1 LNHDA and CDR2 SQIVND (reference sequence). CDR3 length: 15 residues. Trimming took off 2 bases at V and 5 bases at J, with 15 bases between the two ends. The CDR3 region is CASSISRGEGETQYF. Here the CDR3 DNA reads TGTGCCAGTAGTATAAGTCGGGGAGAAGGGGAGACCCAGTACTTC.

This clone has just one count. The chain links TRBV14 to TRBJ1-4; possibly TRBD1 for D (5 bases). V was pared by 2 bases and J by 6 bases, with 19 bases between. This CDR3 has 17 residues. CDR1 and CDR2 (germline): SGHDN, FVKESK. The CDR3 loop is CASSQLPRGPVDEKLFF. The CDR3, as DNA: TGTGCCAGCAGCCAACTACCTCGGGGCCCTGTGGATGAAAAACTGTTTTTT.

This chain uses TRBV27 with TRBJ1-2, with TRBD1 identical over 8 bases. The CDR3 is made up of 17 amino acids. Germline assignment: CDR1 MNHEY and CDR2 SMNVEV (reference sequence). After removal of 3 bases from V and 4 bases from J, the junction contained 13 bases not matched to a gene. CDR3 in amino acids: CASSFASVFGTGYGYTF. CDR3 sequence (DNA): TGTGCCAGCAGTTTTGCGTCCGTTTTTGGGACAGGCTATGGCTACACCTTC.

The chain recombines TRBV11-1 with TRBJ2-5; D is possibly TRBD2 (6 bases). V gave up 8 bases and J gave up 3 bases, with 16 bases separating them. Germline V gene lookup returns CDR1 SGHAT and CDR2 FQDESV (reference sequence). The CDR3 extends over 14 amino acids. The CDR3: CASGTSGRKETQYF. CDR3 in DNA: TGTGCCAGCGGCACCTCAGGGAGGAAAGAGACCCAGTACTTC. Full variable domain (outside the CDR3, taken from reference TRBV11-1 and TRBJ2-5): EAEVAQSPRYKITEKSQAVAFWCDPISGHATLYWYRQILGQGPELLVQFQDESVVDDSQLPKDRFSAERLKGVDSTLKIQPAELGDSAMYLCASGTSGRKETQYFGPGTRLLVL.

The chain has TRBV10-3 and TRBJ2-7; D not resolved. There are 14 residues in the CDR3. The germline V and J ends were trimmed by 3 bases and 5 bases, with 14 bases remaining between them. The germline CDR1 and CDR2 sequences are ENHRY and SYGVKD. The chain's CDR3 is CAISDPTGSNEQYF. Written as DNA, the CDR3 is TGTGCCATCAGTGACCCTACGGGTAGCAACGAGCAGTACTTC.

The CDR3 region has the DNA TGTGCCAGTAGTTCGGGGCCGGGACAGCCCCCCGAGCAGTACTTC. This sequence encodes CASSSGPGQPPEQYF. The V gene is TRBV19, the J gene TRBJ2-7; 7 nucleotides agree with TRBD1. This CDR3 is 15 amino acids long. CDR1 is LNHDA and CDR2 is SQIVND in the germline V gene (reference sequence). V gave up 5 bases and J gave up 6 bases; unmatched junction bases: 13.

The chain joins TRBV7-9 to TRBJ2-1; 12 bases align to TRBD2. Germline V gene sequence: CDR1 SEHNR, CDR2 FQNEAQ (reference sequence). The CDR3 contains 16 residues. The junction had 13 bases not matched to a gene; V was cut back by 8 bases and J by 8 bases. The CDR3 protein is CASPRPLAGGIDEQFF. The CDR3 DNA follows: TGTGCCAGCCCCAGGCCACTAGCGGGAGGTATTGATGAGCAGTTCTTC.

Here the CDR3 reads CASSEIGQGYEQYF. The CDR3 DNA reads as TGTGCCAGCAGCGAGATCGGACAGGGCTACGAGCAGTACTTC. The J gene is TRBJ2-7, the V gene TRBV6-5; 8 bases fit TRBD1. Looked up from germline, CDR1 is MNHEY and CDR2 is SVGAGI. This CDR3 is 14 amino acids long. With V trimmed by 6 bases and J by 3 bases, 7 bases remained unmatched.

The chain has TRBV11-2 and TRBJ1-1, with D hard to call. This CDR3 spans 14 amino acids. The V end lost 3 bases, the J end lost 1 base, and 9 bases lay between the germline ends. Per the germline V gene, CDR1 is SGHAT and CDR2 is FQNNGV. The CDR3: CASSFGVGNTEAFF. The CDR3 DNA follows: TGTGCCAGCAGCTTCGGGGTGGGGAACACTGAAGCTTTCTTT.

The chain employs TRBV10-3 and TRBJ2-7; 9 positions agree with TRBD2. Germline CDR1 reads ENHRY; CDR2 reads SYGVKD. V dropped 7 bases and J dropped 3; count of bases not matched to a gene: 10. The CDR3 extends over 15 amino acids. CDR3 coding DNA: TGTGCCATCACTTTTAGCGGGAGCGTCTTCTACGAGCAGTACTTC. Translation: CAITFSGSVFYEQYF.